The clone carrying this TCR beta chain was found many times. TCRdb fed the RT-PCR reads into MiXCR, producing one record per CDR3 protein. Of approximately 170,000 distinct CDR3 sequences in the sample, 20% to 25% were seen once. V was cut by 5 bases and J by 4 bases, with 14 bases left in between. This CDR3 region has 14 residues. The data belong to a study of patients and donors after allogeneic stem cell transplantation. V gene TRBV12-3 or TRBV12-4 combines with J gene TRBJ1-1, with D perhaps TRBD1 (5 bases). The TCR comes from a human donor who was either an allogeneic HSCT recipient or a stem cell or donor lymphocyte infusion donor (not recorded which). It is not recorded whose cells these are; they may come from a transplant donor. Sample: blood, either unsorted or a sorted T cell fraction (not recorded which). The CDR3 region is CASSPGMWSTEAFF. CDR3 nucleotide sequence: TGTGCCAGCAGTCCAGGGATGTGGAGCACTGAAGCTTTCTTT.